This T cell receptor (beta chain) is drawn from a study of shared clonotypes between healthy human individuals. Study results and caveats: Memory subsets had estimated richness that was generally smaller than that of naive subsets. A reduction in generation probabilities was seen for non-shared clonotypes relative to those shared by all four donors. Naive CD4 clonotypes overlapped across a few donors at around 5%.

Across several immunoSEQ plates, the genomic DNA of each subset was split evenly. Assay used: immunoSEQ multiplex PCR; TCRdb lists only in-frame clones, some missing. This table holds hundreds of thousands of clones, around 96% found once. Of note for this clone: Its target is not known.

CD45RO-negative, CCR7-selected cells formed the naive CD8 fraction, which excluded terminally differentiated effector memory CD45RA+ cells. CDR1 and CDR2 from the germline V gene are SNHLY and FYNNEI. Trimming shortened V by 4 bases and J by 1 base, and 12 bases separated the two germline ends. The CDR3 is 15 residues long. This clonotype originated in a woman in her 30s in good health. The chain has TRBV2 and TRBJ2-3; TRBD1 might be the D (5 bases). Sequencing was carried out using naive CD8+ T cells sorted from blood. Here the CDR3 DNA reads TGTGCCAGCAGTGTACCAGGGTCCGGCACAGATACGCAGTATTTT. Encoded protein: CASSVPGSGTDTQYF. The full variable domain, with the rest looked up from reference TRBV2 and TRBJ2-3, is EPEVTQTPSHQVTQMGQEVILRCVPISNHLYFYWYRQILGQKVEFLVSFYNNEISEKSEIFDDQFSVERPDGSNFTLKIRSTKLEDSAMYFCASSVPGSGTDTQYFGPGTRLTVL.